The clone carrying this TCR beta chain was found once. The antigen is not known. This sample is part of a study of OX40 agonist ivuxolimab in advanced cancers. Study-wide results and limits: Antigen targets of the expanded peripheral T cells went undetermined.

The V end lost 2 bases, the J end lost 3 bases, and 9 bases lay between the germline ends. Germline V CDR1 and CDR2: KGHSH, LQKENI. The CDR3 length is 14 residues. Assay used: immunoSEQ multiplex PCR; TCRdb lists only in-frame clones, some missing. In the table there are tens of thousands of clones, about four fifths of which are singletons. This sample comprised CD4+ or CD8+ T cells sorted from blood, obtained in a trial of the OX40 agonist ivuxolimab. The chain carries TRBV18 and TRBJ2-3, with a tentative D call TRBD2 (6 bases). The source is an adult with an advanced solid tumor such as melanoma, head and neck, liver or kidney cancer. CDR3 sequence: CASSPMGRTDTQYF. Here the CDR3 DNA reads TGTGCCAGCTCACCAATGGGGAGGACAGATACGCAGTATTTT.